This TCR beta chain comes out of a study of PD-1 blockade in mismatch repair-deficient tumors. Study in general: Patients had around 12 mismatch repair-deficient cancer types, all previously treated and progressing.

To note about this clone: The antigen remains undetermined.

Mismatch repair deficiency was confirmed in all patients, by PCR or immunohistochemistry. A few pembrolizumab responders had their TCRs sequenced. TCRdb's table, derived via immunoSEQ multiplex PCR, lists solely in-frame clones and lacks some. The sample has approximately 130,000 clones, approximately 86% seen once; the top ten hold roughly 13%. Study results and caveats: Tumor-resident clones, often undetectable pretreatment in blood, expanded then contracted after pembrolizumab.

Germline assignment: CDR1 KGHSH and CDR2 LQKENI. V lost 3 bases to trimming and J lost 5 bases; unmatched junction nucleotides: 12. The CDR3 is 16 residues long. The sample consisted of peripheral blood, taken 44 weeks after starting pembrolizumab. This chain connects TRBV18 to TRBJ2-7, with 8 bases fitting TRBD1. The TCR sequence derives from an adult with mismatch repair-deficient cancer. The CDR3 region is CASSPPRTGQGDEQYF. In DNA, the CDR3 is TGTGCCAGCTCACCGCCTAGGACAGGGCAGGGAGACGAGCAGTACTTC.